These T cell receptor beta chains were read from a single sample in a study of Ad26.COV2.S vaccination and SARS-CoV-2 variants. TCRdb keeps only in-frame clones here, not all; method: immunoSEQ multiplex PCR. Among about 400,000 clones listed, approximately 92% were seen once. Sample: peripheral blood, taken in a trial of Ad26.COV2.S vaccine versus placebo. Every receptor here comes from a person between 18 and 60 years old who received the Ad26.COV2.S COVID-19 vaccine or a placebo. Both conserved end residues are part of each CDR3. D genes are given only for firm matches. Size tells how often a clone was seen (once, few, many) or the class of an expanded clone, and some rows leave it out.

d_gene	len	v_gene	abundance	j_gene	CDR3aa	CDR3nt
TRBD2	14	TRBV5-1	.	TRBJ2-3	CASSLSGREDTQYF	TGCGCCAGCAGCTTGAGCGGGAGGGAGGATACGCAGTATTTT
.	13	TRBV6-1	.	TRBJ2-7	CASSEAGSYEQYF	TGTGCCAGCAGTGAAGCTGGGAGCTACGAGCAGTACTTC
.	13	TRBV30	.	TRBJ2-7	CAWNTLGLYEQYF	TGTGCCTGGAATACCCTAGGCCTTTACGAGCAGTACTTC
.	15	TRBV1	.	TRBJ2-4	CTSSENSGAKNIQYF	TGCACCAGCAGCGAGAATAGCGGAGCCAAAAACATTCAGTACTTC
TRBD1	16	TRBV6-5	once	TRBJ1-1	CASSSGQVAWYDEAFF	TGTGCCAGCAGTTCGGGACAGGTGGCATGGTACGATGAAGCTTTCTTT
.	15	TRBV7-2	.	TRBJ2-3	CASSLAGPGTDTQYF	TGTGCCAGCAGCTTAGCGGGACCTGGCACAGATACGCAGTATTTT
.	12	TRBV6-2/TRBV6-3	.	TRBJ1-2	CASSPEAGGYTF	TGTGCCAGCAGTCCAGAGGCGGGAGGCTACACCTTC
.	16	TRBV19	.	TRBJ1-4	CASSKDLGRSNEKLFF	TGTGCCAGTAGTAAGGACCTAGGACGGAGTAATGAAAAACTGTTTTTT
.	15	TRBV21-1	.	TRBJ1-1	CASSARGPGHTEAFF	TGTGCCAGCAGCGCCCGGGGCCCGGGGCACACTGAAGCTTTCTTT
.	15	TRBV7-2	.	TRBJ2-1	CASSFRGSSYNEQFF	TGTGCCAGCAGCTTTAGGGGGAGCTCCTACAATGAGCAGTTCTTC
.	13	TRBV14	.	TRBJ2-5	CASSQGGTETQYF	TGTGCCAGCAGCCAGGGCGGTACGGAGACCCAGTACTTC
.	17	TRBV4-1	.	TRBJ2-6	CASSQYSGGTGANVLTF	TGCGCCAGCAGCCAATACAGTGGGGGAACTGGGGCCAACGTCCTGACTTTC
.	17	TRBV24-1	.	TRBJ2-2	CATSDRRALANTGELFF	TGTGCCACCAGTGATCGGAGAGCCCTCGCGAACACCGGGGAGCTGTTTTTT
.	16	TRBV28	.	TRBJ2-2	CASSLGGAGGTGELFF	TGTGCCAGCAGTTTGGGCGGGGCAGGCGGGACCGGGGAGCTGTTTTTT
.	15	TRBV30	once	TRBJ2-3	CAWSSHGGAIDTQYF	TGTGCCTGGAGTTCTCACGGTGGGGCAATAGATACGCAGTATTTT
.	15	TRBV11-2	.	TRBJ1-3	CASSLEGLIGNTIYF	TGTGCCAGCAGCTTAGAGGGTTTGATTGGAAACACCATATATTTT
.	14	TRBV2	.	TRBJ1-2	CASSVSGVAYGYTF	TGTGCCAGCAGTGTGTCAGGGGTCGCCTATGGCTACACCTTC
.	14	TRBV19	.	TRBJ1-2	CASSIQIANYGYTF	TGTGCCAGTAGTATACAGATCGCTAACTATGGCTACACCTTC
TRBD2	17	TRBV7-9	.	TRBJ2-3	CASSLNEAGGSTDTQYF	TGTGCCAGCAGCTTAAACGAAGCGGGGGGGAGCACAGATACGCAGTATTTT
.	12	TRBV28	.	TRBJ1-6	CASSLGPTPLHF	TGTGCCAGCAGTCTCGGGCCAACACCCCTCCACTTT
TRBD1	15	TRBV10-2	.	TRBJ1-2	CASSDIQGDNYGYTF	TGCGCCAGCAGTGATATACAGGGGGATAACTATGGCTACACCTTC
.	15	TRBV4-3	.	TRBJ2-5	CASSQVGGTEETQYF	TGCGCCAGCAGCCAAGTTGGGGGGACCGAAGAGACCCAGTACTTC
TRBD1	14	TRBV7-9	.	TRBJ1-1	CASSPGQGHTEAFF	TGTGCCAGCAGCCCGGGACAGGGACACACTGAAGCTTTCTTT
TRBD2	18	TRBV6-2/TRBV6-3	.	TRBJ2-7	CASSYHLSGGTLSYEQYF	TGTGCCAGCAGTTACCACTTGAGCGGGGGGACGCTCTCCTACGAGCAGTACTTC
TRBD1	17	TRBV3-1/TRBV3-2	.	TRBJ1-4	CASSQDDTGQYNEKLFF	TGTGCCAGCAGCCAAGACGACACGGGACAGTATAATGAAAAACTGTTTTTT
.	12	TRBV28	.	TRBJ2-5	CASRPNLGAQYF	TGTGCCAGCAGACCCAATCTCGGGGCCCAGTACTTC
.	14	TRBV6-2/TRBV6-3	.	TRBJ1-6	CASSSSFSNSPLHF	TGTGCCAGCAGTTCCAGTTTCTCTAATTCACCCCTCCACTTT
TRBD2	15	TRBV4-1	.	TRBJ2-7	CASSRTSGDFWEQYF	TGCGCCAGCAGCCGGACTAGCGGGGACTTTTGGGAGCAGTACTTC
.	15	TRBV15	.	TRBJ2-3	CATSRVREWADTQYF	TGTGCCACCAGCAGAGTTCGTGAGTGGGCTGATACGCAGTATTTT
.	13	TRBV2	.	TRBJ1-5	CASTLRPNQPQHF	TGTGCCAGCACGCTGAGGCCGAATCAGCCCCAGCATTTT
.	14	TRBV28	.	TRBJ2-1	CASSRPTFSSEQFF	TGTGCCAGCAGTCGCCCGACTTTTTCTAGTGAGCAGTTCTTC
.	14	TRBV9	.	TRBJ2-7	CASSAGTEYYEQYF	TGTGCCAGCAGCGCCGGGACTGAGTACTACGAGCAGTACTTC
TRBD2	12	TRBV20-1	.	TRBJ2-5	CSASAGVETQYF	TGCAGTGCTAGTGCGGGAGTGGAGACCCAGTACTTC
.	15	TRBV11-2	.	TRBJ2-1	CASSGGERWDNEQFF	TGTGCCAGCAGCGGCGGGGAGCGGTGGGACAATGAGCAGTTCTTC
TRBD1	16	TRBV30	.	TRBJ1-6	CAWSRDRGTYNSPLHF	TGTGCCTGGAGTAGGGACAGGGGGACCTATAATTCACCCCTCCACTTT
TRBD1	16	TRBV11-2	once	TRBJ1-2	CASSLPGQASNYGYTF	TGTGCCAGCAGCTTACCGGGACAGGCTTCTAACTATGGCTACACCTTC
TRBD1	15	TRBV6-4	.	TRBJ1-2	CASSDGGQAARGYTF	TGTGCCAGCAGTGACGGAGGACAGGCGGCTCGTGGCTACACCTTC
.	16	TRBV14	.	TRBJ2-3	CASSPYTGTSTDTQYF	TGTGCCAGCAGCCCGTATACAGGGACTAGCACAGATACGCAGTATTTT
.	13	TRBV9	.	TRBJ1-5	CASSAGAGQPQHF	TGTGCCAGCAGCGCCGGGGCAGGACAGCCCCAGCATTTT
.	15	TRBV6-2/TRBV6-3	.	TRBJ2-1	CASSPWDRVANEQFF	TGTGCCAGCAGTCCGTGGGATAGGGTGGCCAATGAGCAGTTCTTC
.	13	TRBV28	.	TRBJ1-5	CASRLEGYQPQHF	TGTGCCAGCAGGTTGGAGGGGTATCAGCCCCAGCATTTT
.	17	TRBV3-1/TRBV3-2	.	TRBJ1-1	CASSQGGTYTMNTEAFF	TGTGCCAGCAGCCAAGGCGGGACATATACAATGAACACTGAAGCTTTCTTT
TRBD1	17	TRBV9	.	TRBJ2-7	CASSPLSGRGPDYEQYF	TGTGCCAGCAGCCCTCTTTCGGGTAGGGGGCCGGATTACGAGCAGTACTTC
.	13	TRBV7-2	.	TRBJ1-6	CASSLNRNSPLHF	TGTGCCAGCAGCTTGAATCGGAATTCACCCCTCCACTTT
TRBD1	15	TRBV7-2	.	TRBJ2-1	CASSLIPGQHNEQFF	TGTGCCAGCAGCTTAATTCCGGGACAGCACAATGAGCAGTTCTTC
TRBD1	13	TRBV7-9	.	TRBJ2-1	CASIVQQGNEQFF	TGTGCCAGCATCGTTCAACAGGGGAACGAGCAGTTCTTC
.	13	TRBV14	.	TRBJ1-4	CASSQDGNEKLFF	TGTGCCAGCAGCCAAGATGGAAATGAAAAACTGTTTTTT
.	13	TRBV27	.	TRBJ2-1	CASRGSGYNEQFF	TGTGCCAGCAGGGGGTCAGGATACAATGAGCAGTTCTTC
.	14	TRBV14	.	TRBJ2-7	CASSQGGSPYEQYF	TGTGCCAGCAGCCAAGGGGGCAGTCCCTACGAGCAGTACTTC
TRBD1	17	TRBV7-9	many	TRBJ2-6	CASSPTGVSSGANVLTF	TGTGCCAGCAGCCCCACAGGGGTCTCCTCTGGGGCCAACGTCCTGACTTTC
.	11	TRBV19	.	TRBJ2-7	CASSTGYEQYF	TGTGCCAGTTCAACCGGCTACGAGCAGTACTTC
TRBD1	15	TRBV9	.	TRBJ1-2	CASSVGQGGHYGYTF	TGTGCCAGCAGCGTAGGACAGGGTGGTCACTATGGCTACACCTTC
TRBD1	14	TRBV5-6	.	TRBJ1-6	CASSLRQGNSPLHF	TGTGCCAGCAGCTTACGACAGGGGAATTCACCCCTCCACTTT
.	11	TRBV29-1	.	TRBJ2-7	CSVDFGYEQYF	TGCAGCGTTGACTTTGGCTACGAGCAGTACTTC
TRBD1	15	TRBV19	.	TRBJ2-7	CASSIEDRGSYEQYF	TGTGCCAGTAGTATAGAGGACAGGGGGAGCTACGAGCAGTACTTC
.	16	TRBV18	.	TRBJ1-6	CASSLLPGTNNSPLHF	TGTGCCAGCTCACTCCTCCCCGGGACGAATAATTCACCCCTCCACTTT
TRBD2	19	TRBV5-1	.	TRBJ2-2	CASSLAGVAGLAATGELFF	TGCGCCAGCAGCTTGGCAGGCGTGGCTGGACTAGCCGCGACCGGGGAGCTGTTTTTT
TRBD2	16	TRBV7-2	few	TRBJ2-7	CASSLGYRGGLYEQYF	TGTGCCAGCAGCTTAGGTTACCGGGGGGGCCTCTACGAGCAGTACTTC
.	16	TRBV28	.	TRBJ1-6	CASSSKKSSYNSPLHF	TGTGCCAGCAGTTCGAAAAAGAGCTCCTATAATTCACCCCTCCACTTT
.	12	TRBV19	.	TRBJ1-2	CASSWTENGYTF	TGTGCCAGTAGCTGGACGGAAAATGGCTACACCTTC